This TCR beta chain was retrieved from a study of identical twins. MiXCR, run by TCRdb on the 5' RACE reads, gives a single entry per CDR3 protein. The sample carries hundreds of thousands of distinct CDR3 sequences, roughly an eighth recorded once. Concerning this clonotype itself: The junction departs from the called germline gene at one end, perhaps through a read error.

The CDR3 is made up of 13 amino acids. This sample was shared with a second study, whose subject was yellow fever vaccine responses in identical twins.

The gene calls are TRBV12-3 or TRBV12-4 and TRBJ2-7; 11 nucleotides match TRBD1. Input material: PBMCs. This receptor was obtained from a woman between 18 and 29 years old in good health. The CDR3 DNA reads as TGTGCCAGCCGTTTTGGGACAGGGGGCGAGCAGTACTTC. As protein: CASRFGTGGEQYF.